One and the same sample provided the 5 T cell receptor beta chains below, sequenced in a study of T cells in Graves' hyperthyroidism and ophthalmopathy. There were TCR beta CDR3 regions amplified from RNA transcripts. The TCR CDR3 first-round RT-PCR relied on the HTBI primer set. One entry per CDR3 protein, called by TCRdb with MiXCR from the multiplex PCR reads. The table shows some 500,000 distinct CDR3 sequences, with about an eighth occurring only once. The specimen sequenced was blood. These receptors were collected from a young woman with Graves' hyperthyroidism.

This clonotype was counted at least ten times. The V and J genes are TRBV28 and TRBJ2-7, with TRBD1 matching 7 bases. V lost 6 bases and J lost 2; bases outside the gene matches: 4. The CDR3 contains 13 residues. CDR1 and CDR2 from the germline V gene are MDHEN and SYDVKM. The CDR3 DNA sequence: TGTGCCAGCAGCTCGGGACAGACCTACGAGCAGTACTTC. This sequence encodes CASSSGQTYEQYF. The full variable domain, rest sourced from reference TRBV28 and TRBJ2-7, is DVKVTQSSRYLVKRTGEKVFLECVQDMDHENMFWYRQDPGLGLRLIYFSYDVKMKEKGDIPEGYSVSREKKERFSLILESASTNQTSMYLCASSSGQTYEQYFGPGTRLTVT.

This clonotype was counted many times. The rearrangement links TRBV28 to TRBJ1-1; 7 bases are a match to TRBD1. V gave up 3 bases and J gave up 1 base; unmatched junction bases: 5. Germline CDR1 reads MDHEN; CDR2 reads SYDVKM. This CDR3 comprises 15 residues. CDR3 in amino acids: CASSFPGGTNTEAFF. CDR3 bases: TGTGCCAGCAGTTTCCCAGGGGGGACGAACACTGAAGCTTTCTTT.

This clonotype was seen a handful of times. V gene TRBV6-1 combines with J gene TRBJ2-3; D is ambiguous. Deletions cut 0 bases from V and 0 bases from J, with 7 bases between. The CDR3 runs 15 residues. Germline-derived CDR1 and CDR2 are MNHNS and SASEGT. CDR3 in DNA: TGTGCCAGCAGTGAAGCAGGGAAGAGCACAGATACGCAGTATTTT. Encoded protein: CASSEAGKSTDTQYF.

This clonotype was detected ten times or more. CDR3 in DNA: TGTGCCAGCAGTTGGACAGGCAATAATGAAAAACTGTTTTTT. Amino acids: CASSWTGNNEKLFF. V usage is TRBV12-3 or TRBV12-4 and J usage is TRBJ1-4, with TRBD1 matching over 7 bases. J was trimmed by 4 bases and V by 4 bases; bases with no gene match: 3. The CDR3 has 14 residues.

This clonotype has just a few counts. This chain uses TRBV4-1 with TRBJ2-7; D is possibly TRBD2 (6 bases). The ends were cut back, 2 bases at V and 3 bases at J, with 11 bases in the middle. The CDR3 spans 14 residues. Germline CDR1 reads MGHRA; CDR2 reads YSYEKL. This CDR3 is CASSQRTTDYEQYF. Written as DNA, the CDR3 is TGCGCCAGCAGCCAACGGACTACTGACTACGAGCAGTACTTC.